The rows below give T cell receptor beta chains drawn from one sample of a study of regulatory T cells in long-lasting Graves disease. From the multiplex PCR reads, TCRdb called clonotypes with MiXCR, one entry per CDR3 protein. The sample carries hundreds of thousands of distinct CDR3 sequences, 16% recorded once. The sample was also linked to a second study, of T cells in Graves' hyperthyroidism and ophthalmopathy.

Specimen: peripheral blood mononuclear cells (PBMCs), collected at new diagnosis, from a patient treated with antithyroid drugs. The receptors come from a middle-aged man with Graves disease. The CDR3 runs from the conserved cysteine through the conserved F or W. Fields, in order: CDR3 protein, CDR3 DNA, V gene, clone size, D gene, J gene. D genes are given only for firm matches. Some rows mark clone size as missing; the rest say once, few, many or name a class of expanded clone.

CASSLRTGYGYTF TGTGCCAGCAGTTTAAGGACAGGCTATGGCTACACCTTC TRBV28 many TRBD1 TRBJ1-2
CASSKGTSGRRTQYF TGTGCCAGCAGCAAGGGGACTAGCGGGCGGAGGACCCAGTACTTC TRBV5-6 many TRBD2 TRBJ2-5
CASSATAGTSSTDTQYF TGTGCCAGCAGTGCAACTGCTGGGACATCTAGCACAGATACGCAGTATTTT TRBV25-1 - - TRBJ2-3
CASSETGSTDTQYF TGCGCCAGCAGCGAGACAGGAAGCACAGATACGCAGTATTTT TRBV5-1 many - TRBJ2-3
CASSAREAPYEQYF TGTGCCAGCAGCGCCAGGGAGGCCCCCTACGAGCAGTACTTC TRBV9 few - TRBJ2-7
CASSFSDREELFF TGTGCCAGCAGTTTCTCCGACAGGGAGGAACTGTTTTTT TRBV28 many TRBD1 TRBJ1-4
CASSLAPVGGGNQPQHF TGCGCCAGCAGCTTGGCCCCAGTGGGGGGGGGCAATCAGCCCCAGCATTTT TRBV5-1 many - TRBJ1-5
CSVEDRSYGYTF TGCAGCGTTGAGGACAGGAGCTATGGCTACACCTTC TRBV29-1 - TRBD1 TRBJ1-2
CAISESGGVSYEQYF TGTGCCATCAGTGAGTCCGGGGGGGTCTCCTACGAGCAGTACTTC TRBV10-3 once TRBD2 TRBJ2-7
CATSRGGVYNIQYF TGTGCCACCAGCAGAGGGGGGGTTTACAACATTCAGTACTTC TRBV15 - - TRBJ2-4
CSARDARNWLADTQHF TGCAGTGCTAGAGATGCGCGGAACTGGCTAGCAGATACGCAGCATTTT TRBV20-1 many - TRBJ1-5
CASGEGGEIDSPLHF TGTGCCAGCGGAGAAGGGGGAGAAATCGATTCACCCCTCCACTTT TRBV7-9 - - TRBJ1-6
CASSPLVGGGGQETQYF TGCGCCAGCAGCCCGCTGGTTGGAGGGGGGGGCCAAGAGACCCAGTACTTC TRBV4-1 many - TRBJ2-5
CASKLKTSGDTQYF TGTGCCAGCAAGCTGAAGACTAGCGGGGATACGCAGTATTTT TRBV2 many TRBD2 TRBJ2-3
CSARRDRGFYGYTF TGCAGTGCTAGGCGGGACAGGGGGTTCTATGGCTACACCTTC TRBV20-1 few TRBD1 TRBJ1-2
CASSVELAGGTNNEQFF TGTGCCAGCAGCGTAGAACTAGCGGGGGGAACTAACAATGAGCAGTTCTTC TRBV9 few TRBD2 TRBJ2-1
CAWRGNSPLHF TGTGCCTGGAGAGGGAATTCACCCCTCCACTTT TRBV30 - - TRBJ1-6
CASSLGGSRTDTQYF TGTGCCAGCAGCTTGGGGGGCTCCCGCACAGATACGCAGTATTTT TRBV5-1 many - TRBJ2-3
CASSPGLRDGYTF TGTGCCAGCAGCCCAGGATTAAGGGATGGCTACACCTTC TRBV7-2 many - TRBJ1-2
CASREGGVSYNEQFF TGTGCCAGCAGGGAGGGGGGGGTATCCTACAATGAGCAGTTCTTC TRBV27 - - TRBJ2-1
CASTDRADYGYTF TGTGCCAGCACCGACAGGGCGGACTATGGCTACACCTTC TRBV6-2/TRBV6-3 few TRBD1 TRBJ1-2